Below, 24 T cell receptor beta chains from the same sample are listed, as sequenced in a study of immune evolution from preneoplasia to lung adenocarcinoma. Generated by immunoSEQ multiplex PCR, the TCRdb table keeps only in-frame clones and is missing some. The sample includes 11,000 to 15,000 clones, approximately 83% of them seen just once. Sequencing was carried out using FFPE lung adenocarcinoma in situ tissue. These receptors came from a donor aged 70 or older with lung adenocarcinoma.

This clone has only a few counts. The chain carries TRBV30 and TRBJ2-2; 8 bases match TRBD2. Germline V gene data show CDR1 as GTSNPN and CDR2 as SVGIG (reference sequence). The V gene end was trimmed by 0 bases and the J gene end by 5 bases; junction bases not matched to a gene: 8. The CDR3 is 16 amino acids. The CDR3 sequence is CAWSVPDSGTTGELFF. For the CDR3, the DNA is TGTGCCTGGAGTGTACCCGATAGCGGGACAACCGGGGAGCTGTTTTTT.

V gene TRBV7-9 combines with J gene TRBJ2-3, with a possible D match to TRBD2 (6 bases). In germline, CDR1 is SEHNR, CDR2 FQNEAQ (reference sequence). CDR3 length: 15 residues. V lost 7 bases to trimming and J lost 0 bases, with 14 bases between them. DNA for the CDR3: TGTGCCAGCACTTTAGCGGCTCTTAGCACAGATACGCAGTATTTT. As protein: CASTLAALSTDTQYF.

There are a few counts of this clone. A junction boundary mismatches the germline segment, possibly from a read error. The genes are TRBV7-7 and TRBJ2-5, with 9 bases lining up with TRBD2. This CDR3 has 15 residues. Germline CDR1 is SSHAT and CDR2 is FNYEAQ (reference sequence). The DNA for the CDR3 is TGTGCTAGCAGCGTACTAGCGGGCTCAAAGGGGACCCAGTACTTC. As protein: CASSVLAGSKGTQYF.

In this sample, this clone turned up a few times. This chain connects TRBV25-1 to TRBJ2-7; TRBD2 aligns across 7 bases. Germline V gene sequence: CDR1 MGHDK, CDR2 SYGVNS. V gave up 3 bases and J gave up 2 bases; unmatched junction bases: 1. This CDR3 contains 13 residues. The CDR3 spells CASSEAGAYEQYF. DNA of the CDR3: TGTGCCAGCAGTGAGGCGGGAGCCTACGAGCAGTACTTC.

V is TRBV25-1 and J is TRBJ1-4; TRBD1 agrees at 9 bases. V was pared by 3 bases and J by 8 bases, with 4 bases of the junction left unmatched. Germline loops: CDR1 MGHDK, CDR2 SYGVNS. The CDR3 is made up of 14 amino acids. CDR3 amino acids: CASSDDRGGEKLFF. In DNA form, the CDR3 reads TGTGCCAGCAGTGACGACAGGGGGGGGGAAAAACTGTTTTTT.

The chain combines TRBV18 with TRBJ1-2; a possible D gene is TRBD1 (5 bases). The germline V gene encodes CDR1 KGHSH and CDR2 LQKENI. Trimming pared 0 bases from V and 7 bases from J, leaving 15 bases between. The CDR3 has 15 amino acids. The CDR3 region has the DNA TGTGCCAGCTCACCACCTGAGGGGCAGGGAGGTGGCTACACCTTC. It translates to CASSPPEGQGGGYTF. The full variable domain, its missing parts supplied by reference TRBV18 and TRBJ1-2, is NAGVMQNPRHLVRRRGQEARLRCSPMKGHSHVYWYRQLPEEGLKFMVYLQKENIIDESGMPKERFSAEFPKEGPSILRIQQVVRGDSAAYFCASSPPEGQGGGYTFGSGTRLTVV.

This chain connects TRBV11-2 to TRBJ1-4, with unresolved D. This CDR3 is 15 amino acids long. Trimming left V 5 bases short and J 7 bases short, with 17 bases between. Germline V lookup: CDR1 SGHAT, CDR2 FQNNGV. The CDR3 region is CASSPRKVGSEKLFF. CDR3 sequence (DNA): TGTGCCAGCAGCCCAAGAAAGGTCGGGAGTGAAAAACTGTTTTTT.

The chain is built from TRBV6-5 and TRBJ2-7; the D gene is possibly TRBD2 (5 bases). The V end lost 0 bases, the J end lost 7 bases, and 16 bases lay between the germline ends. CDR1 MNHEY and CDR2 SVGAGI come from the germline V gene. The CDR3 is made up of 15 amino acids. CDR3 amino acids: CASSYSIEGDGEQYF. For the CDR3, the DNA is TGTGCCAGCAGTTACTCGATAGAGGGAGATGGAGAGCAGTACTTC.

This sequence joins TRBV18 and TRBJ2-5; D is uncertain. In germline, CDR1 is KGHSH, CDR2 LQKENI. CDR3 size: 14 residues. The V and J ends lost 2 bases and 11 bases respectively, with 18 bases between them. Here the CDR3 DNA reads TGTGCCAGCTCACCAGAAAACGGATGGGGTCGGCAGTACTTC. Protein sequence: CASSPENGWGRQYF.

This clone was observed a few times. V gene TRBV28 combines with J gene TRBJ1-2; D call uncertain. This CDR3 spans 11 amino acids. The V gene's germline CDR1 is MDHEN and CDR2 SYDVKM. V shed 3 bases and J shed 1 base, with 0 bases lying between them. The CDR3 DNA sequence: TGTGCCAGCAGTTTTAACTATGGCTACACCTTC. Its translation: CASSFNYGYTF.

This clone came up once. The V and J genes are TRBV6-5 and TRBJ2-5; weak D call: TRBD1 (6 bases). This CDR3 is 14 amino acids long. The V gene's germline CDR1 is MNHEY and CDR2 SVGAGI. V lost 5 bases and J lost 2, with 12 bases in between. This CDR3 is CASSRRQVQETQYF. In DNA, the CDR3 is TGTGCCAGCAGTCGCCGACAGGTACAAGAGACCCAGTACTTC.

This chain connects TRBV7-2 to TRBJ1-1, with unresolved D. The germline V gene has CDR1 SGHTA and CDR2 FQGNSA. The CDR3 covers 13 residues. Trimming pared 0 bases from V and 7 bases from J, leaving 9 bases between. The CDR3 loop reads CASSLALGYEAFF. The DNA for the CDR3 is TGTGCCAGCAGCTTAGCGTTGGGCTATGAAGCTTTCTTT.

The chain recombines TRBV4-3 with TRBJ1-1; 10 bases match TRBD1. The V segment lost 1 base and the J segment 1 base; nucleotides outside the gene matches: 6. The CDR3 is made up of 17 amino acids. CDR1 LGHNA and CDR2 YSLEER come from the germline V gene. The CDR3 DNA is TGCGCCAGCAGCCAAGTCCCGGGACAGGGGTCGAACACTGAAGCTTTCTTT. Translating gives CASSQVPGQGSNTEAFF.

The rearrangement uses TRBV6-1 and TRBJ2-1; 9 bases match TRBD2. V lost 0 bases and J lost 2; bases outside the gene matches: 5. In germline, CDR1 is MNHNS, CDR2 SASEGT. The CDR3 covers 17 residues. The CDR3 bases are TGTGCCAGCAGTGAAGCGCGGGCGGGAGGGCCCTACAATGAGCAGTTCTTC. Its protein is CASSEARAGGPYNEQFF.

This clone was observed a handful of times. This chain connects TRBV29-1 to TRBJ1-4; D gene uncertain. V was clipped by 7 bases and J by 7 bases, with 7 bases between them. The CDR3 sequence is 10 residues long. Per the germline V gene, CDR1 is SQVTM and CDR2 is ANQGSEA. CDR3 coding DNA: TGCAGCGCTGGAAGTGAAAAACTGTTTTTT. It specifies CSAGSEKLFF.

This sequence joins TRBV30 and TRBJ1-4; no definite D call. V lost 1 base and J lost 3, with 6 bases in between. The CDR3 runs 13 residues. Germline CDR1 reads GTSNPN; CDR2 reads SVGIG (reference sequence). DNA of the CDR3: TGTGCCTGGAGTGGACTTGCTAATGAAAAACTGTTTTTT. Translated: CAWSGLANEKLFF.

The chain links TRBV4-3 to TRBJ2-2; 8 nucleotides align to TRBD2. CDR3 length equals 18 residues. V shed 0 bases and J 0 bases; nucleotides not matched to a gene: 6. Germline assignment: CDR1 LGHNA and CDR2 YSLEER. CDR3 DNA: TGCGCCAGCAGCCAAGACTCCCCAGCGGGAGCGAACACCGGGGAGCTGTTTTTT. This encodes CASSQDSPAGANTGELFF.

This rearrangement joins TRBV30 to TRBJ2-7, with a weak D call TRBD2 (6 bases). V was shortened by 1 base and J by 13 bases, with 20 bases between the two germline ends. CDR3 length equals 13 residues. Germline lookup yields CDR1 GTSNPN and CDR2 SVGIG (reference sequence). As DNA, the CDR3 is TGTGCCTGGAGTGGGGACTTGGCAGGTGTTCTATACTTC. Protein sequence: CAWSGDLAGVLYF.

This chain links TRBV14 with TRBJ2-7; TRBD1 matches 7 bases. CDR1 is SGHDN, CDR2 FVKESK, per germline. The CDR3 contains 14 residues. After removal of 4 bases from V and 0 bases from J, the junction contained 3 bases not matched to a gene. CDR3 loop: CASSRDSVSYEQYF. In DNA, the CDR3 is TGTGCCAGCAGCCGGGACAGCGTCTCCTACGAGCAGTACTTC.

J is TRBJ2-2 and V is TRBV10-1; the D gene is possibly TRBD2 (5 bases). V lost 5 bases, J lost 4 bases, and 14 bases lay in between. The CDR3 is 15 amino acids. CDR1 and CDR2 from the germline V gene are WNHNN and SYGVQD (reference sequence). The CDR3: CASSPSGAVTGELFF. The CDR3, as DNA: TGCGCCAGCAGTCCTTCCGGAGCGGTCACCGGGGAGCTGTTTTTT.

The V call is TRBV12-5, the J call TRBJ2-5; 8 bases are a match to TRBD1. The CDR3 spans 14 residues. Germline CDR1 is LGHNT and CDR2 is FRNRAP. Trimming removed 6 bases from V and 4 bases from J; junction bases left unmatched: 7. The CDR3 DNA sequence: TGTGCTAGTGGATCTTCTGACAGGGGAGAGACCCAGTACTTC. Its translation is CASGSSDRGETQYF.

The chain couples TRBV19 to TRBJ1-4, with 7 positions matching TRBD1. This CDR3 is 15 amino acids long. In germline, CDR1 is LNHDA, CDR2 SQIVND (reference sequence). The V and J ends lost 5 bases and 4 bases, in that order; junction bases with no gene match: 7. This CDR3 reads CASSPTTGRNEKLFF. The CDR3 DNA reads as TGTGCCAGTAGTCCGACGACAGGGCGTAATGAAAAACTGTTTTTT.

The chain carries TRBV30 and TRBJ1-5, with 9 bases fitting TRBD1. Looked up from germline, CDR1 is GTSNPN and CDR2 is SVGIG (reference sequence). The ends lost 3 bases at V and 4 bases at J; junction bases unmatched: 4. This CDR3 has 14 amino acids. The CDR3 sequence: CAWSAGTGNQPQHF. CDR3 DNA sequence: TGTGCCTGGAGCGCCGGGACAGGGAATCAGCCCCAGCATTTT.

The chain uses TRBV7-8 and TRBJ2-6; the D gene is possibly TRBD1 (5 bases). Germline CDR1 and CDR2: SGHVS and FQNEAQ. This CDR3 has 20 amino acids. V lost 5 bases, J lost 0 bases, and 23 bases lay in between. The DNA for the CDR3 is TGTGCCAGCAGCCCTAGACAGAGGAAATATGAGTCCTCTGGGGCCAACGTCCTGACTTTC. Translation: CASSPRQRKYESSGANVLTF. Drawing the rest from reference TRBV7-8 and TRBJ2-6, the complete variable domain is GAGVSQSPRYKVAKRGQDVALRCDPISGHVSLFWYQQALGQGPEFLTYFQNEAQLDKSGLPSDRFFAERPEGSVSTLKIQRTQQEDSAVYLCASSPRQRKYESSGANVLTFGAGSRLTVL.